Shown below are 10 T cell receptor beta chains from a single sample sequenced in a study of tumor-infiltrating lymphocytes in primary liver carcinoma (dated 2017 in TCRdb). Without any cell sorting, total RNA and DNA were extracted together from roughly 20-30 mg of bulk tissue using the AllPrep DNA/RNA mini kit. Sequenced on an Illumina HiSeq 2500. Using a constant-region primer and ProtoScript II reverse transcriptase, TCRbeta-specific cDNA was reverse-transcribed from about 460 ng total RNA. Three nested multiplex PCR rounds, following a slightly modified ARM-PCR procedure, were used to build the TCRbeta libraries. Multiplex TRBV1-TRBV30 forward primers and a Cbeta reverse primer were used in the first two PCR rounds, each of which was run for approximately 9 cycles. The public reads were reprocessed in TCRdb via fastp at Q25 and MiXCR, keeping in-frame beta chains. All rows with the same CDR3 protein become a single entry with the most common DNA and genes. This sample gives 120,000 or so distinct CDR3 sequences in total; about 68% of them show up just once. The top ten clonotypes cover around 8.5% of the sample.

The sample consisted of liver tumor tissue from sampling region 1. The cell subset or site label on this specimen signifies: tumor region T1, superior pole. The origin of the receptors is a woman in her sixties with primary liver carcinoma and hepatitis B virus infection.

A note on this clonotype: A much larger clone lies a single base off, so this may be a read error. V usage is TRBV10-3 and J usage is TRBJ1-1; D is undetermined. CDR1 is ENHRY, CDR2 SYGVKD, per germline. The CDR3 is made up of 12 amino acids. The CDR3 loop reads CAIMGFGTEVFF. The CDR3 bases are TGTGCCATCATGGGGTTCGGCACTGAAGTTTTCTTT.

About this clonotype itself: An end of the junction differs from the germline gene, which may be a read error. The genes are TRBV6-1 and TRBJ2-2; 8 nucleotides align to TRBD2. Germline V gene sequence: CDR1 MNHNS, CDR2 SASEGT. CDR3 length equals 16 residues. The CDR3 coding sequence is TGTGCCAGCAGCTCCGGGACTAGTGTTAACACCGGGGAGCAGTTATTT. It is translated as CASSSGTSVNTGEQLF.

This clonotype was seen a handful of times. The chain links TRBV7-9 to TRBJ2-3; 9 positions match TRBD2. J was trimmed by 3 bases and V by 6 bases; bases with no gene match: 13. The CDR3 sequence is 17 residues long. Germline V gene sequence: CDR1 SEHNR, CDR2 FQNEAQ (reference sequence). CDR3 DNA sequence: TGTGCCAGCAGACCCCGGGGCGCGGGAGGGAGAACAGATACGCAGTATTTT. The encoded protein is CASRPRGAGGRTDTQYF.

In regard to this clonotype: Sequence at one end of the junction differs from germline and may be a read error. The V call is TRBV11-2, the J call TRBJ2-3; D gene uncertain. The CDR3 is 14 residues long. Germline values: CDR1 SGHAT, CDR2 FQNNGV. DNA for the CDR3: TGTGCCAGCGGCTTAGACATGGAAGCAGATACGCAGTATTTT. This sequence encodes CASGLDMEADTQYF.

This clonotype was detected only once. At one boundary the junction diverges from the germline segment, which might be a read error. The chain joins TRBV11-1 to TRBJ2-2, with D perhaps TRBD1 or TRBD2 (5 bases each). The CDR3 totals 14 residues. In germline, CDR1 is SGHAT, CDR2 FQDESV (reference sequence). CDR3 in amino acids: CASSSGLTTGELFF. The CDR3 DNA reads as TGTGCCAGCAGCTCAGGGCTAACCACCGGGGAGTTGTTTTTT.

As for this clonotype: A much bigger clone sits one base away, suggesting this may be a read error. This chain links TRBV12-3 or TRBV12-4 with TRBJ2-5, with a tentative D call TRBD1 (6 bases). CDR3 length: 13 residues. CDR3: CASNRQGQETKYF. The CDR3 nucleotides read TGTGCCAGCAACCGGCAGGGACAAGAGACCAAGTACTTC.

The rearrangement joins TRBV10-2 to TRBJ2-7, with 9 nucleotides matching TRBD1. The CDR3 contains 12 residues. V dropped 8 bases and J dropped 12; count of bases not matched to a gene: 11. CDR1 is WSHSY, CDR2 SAAADI, per germline. The CDR3 here is CASRDRATEWYF. CDR3 nucleotides: TGCGCCAGCCGGGACAGGGCTACAGAGTGGTACTTC.

Only one count was recorded for this clonotype. The junction does not match germline at one end; this may be a read error. The chain has TRBV30 and TRBJ2-3; no reliable D call. The germline CDR1 and CDR2 sequences are GTSNPN and SVGIG (reference sequence). CDR3 length: 14 residues. CDR3 nucleotide sequence: TGTGCCTGGTCCCGCTCGGGCGGCACAGATAGGCAGTATTTT. Amino acids: CAWSRSGGTDRQYF.

The V gene is TRBV11-2, the J gene TRBJ1-1; D is perhaps TRBD1 (6 bases). Germline CDR1 and CDR2: SGHAT and FQNNGV. The CDR3 is 18 amino acids. V was shortened by 2 bases and J by 13 bases, with 32 bases between the two germline ends. The CDR3 sequence: CASSLHARGASRNTEVFF. The CDR3 DNA is TGTGCCAGCAGCTTACATGCCCGGGGGGCCTCGAGGAACACTGAGGTTTTCTTT.

Concerning this clonotype: This may be a read error, as it is one base from a much larger clone. The CDR3 does not close with the conserved phenylalanine or tryptophan, likely indicating a read error. The chain couples TRBV12-3 or TRBV12-4 to TRBJ2-1; 10 nucleotides match TRBD2. V was pared by 6 bases and J by 1 base, with 3 bases of the junction left unmatched. The CDR3 is made up of 15 amino acids. This CDR3 reads CASRRSGRSYNEQFS. CDR3 sequence (DNA): TGTGCCAGCAGGCGTAGCGGGAGGTCCTACAATGAGCAGTTCTCC.